The 22 T cell receptor beta chains reported below all come from one sample, sequenced in a study of cytomegalovirus exposure and HLA in healthy donors. Some clones are missing from TCRdb's copy, which holds only in-frame ones; the method was immunoSEQ multiplex PCR. Altogether 150,000 to 200,000 clones are present, approximately 78% being singletons, with the ten largest covering around 1.2%. Input material: PBMCs. The source of these receptors is a woman under 40 in good health and CMV-seronegative.

In this sample, this clone turned up once. CDR3 amino acids: CASSLDTPGGRNYGYTF. CDR3 DNA sequence: TGTGCCAGCAGCTTAGATACCCCAGGGGGCAGGAACTATGGCTACACCTTC. The chain links TRBV11-2 to TRBJ1-2; the match to TRBD1 covers 8 bases. Losses at the gene ends were 0 bases for V and 2 bases for J; bases not matched to a gene: 8. The germline V gene encodes CDR1 SGHAT and CDR2 FQNNGV. CDR3 length equals 17 residues.

The chain links TRBV2 to TRBJ2-7; 9 positions match TRBD1. Germline V gene lookup returns CDR1 SNHLY and CDR2 FYNNEI. The CDR3 has 19 amino acids. The V segment lost 0 bases and the J segment 2 bases; nucleotides outside the gene matches: 14. CDR3 region: CASSEAAGVGDRDPYEQYF. The CDR3 DNA reads as TGTGCCAGCAGTGAAGCGGCAGGCGTCGGGGACAGGGACCCCTACGAGCAGTACTTC.

J is TRBJ1-1 and V is TRBV6-1; D unclear. Germline V gene data show CDR1 as MNHNS and CDR2 as SASEGT. Trimming pared 2 bases from V and 6 bases from J, leaving 16 bases between. The CDR3 extends over 15 amino acids. CDR3 sequence reads: CASSEPGRALPEAFF. CDR3 nucleotides: TGTGCCAGCAGTGAACCGGGGAGGGCTCTTCCTGAAGCTTTCTTT.

The V call is TRBV4-1, the J call TRBJ2-7; the D gene is possibly TRBD1 (6 bases). The V gene lost 0 bases and the J gene lost 3 bases, with 12 bases spanning the gap. Germline V gene lookup returns CDR1 MGHRA and CDR2 YSYEKL. This CDR3 is built from 15 residues. DNA of the CDR3: TGCGCCAGCAGCCAAGATTACAGGGCGCTCTACGAGCAGTACTTC. As protein: CASSQDYRALYEQYF.

The CDR3 loop reads CASSELRSLEQYF. In DNA form, the CDR3 reads TGCGCCAGCAGTGAGTTACGGAGTTTAGAGCAGTACTTC. J is TRBJ2-7 and V is TRBV5-1; D is ambiguous. Trimming cost V 5 bases and J 7 bases, with 16 bases left between them. The V gene's germline CDR1 is SGHRS and CDR2 YFSETQ. This CDR3 has 13 residues.

Only a few counts were recorded for this clone. V and J are TRBV19 and TRBJ2-5; a possible D gene is TRBD1 (6 bases). CDR1 LNHDA and CDR2 SQIVND come from the germline V gene (reference sequence). The CDR3 is made up of 14 amino acids. Trimming took 5 bases from V and 2 from J, leaving 12 bases between them. The CDR3 bases are TGTGCCAGTAGTTTCCCCGGACAGCAAGAGACCCAGTACTTC. Translating gives CASSFPGQQETQYF.

Concerning this clone: Other nucleotide sequences from this sample produce the same CDR3. This sequence joins TRBV5-1 and TRBJ2-7, with 9 bases identical to TRBD1. The CDR3 runs 14 residues. Germline-derived CDR1 and CDR2 are SGHRS and YFSETQ. The J segment lost 3 bases and the V segment lost 2 bases, leaving 3 bases of the junction unmatched. The CDR3 nucleotides read TGCGCCAGCAGCTTAGGGGGACAGGGCTACGAGCAGTACTTC. Its translation: CASSLGGQGYEQYF.

This chain links TRBV5-1 with TRBJ1-3; D is uncertain. The CDR3 is made up of 19 amino acids. Germline CDR1 is SGHRS and CDR2 is YFSETQ. The ends were cut back, 1 base at V and 0 bases at J, with 20 bases in the middle. This CDR3 is CASSLIAVAGRGSGNTIYF. The CDR3 DNA sequence: TGCGCCAGCAGCTTGATCGCGGTAGCTGGACGGGGCTCTGGAAACACCATATATTTT.

This clone was counted many times. This chain connects TRBV10-1 to TRBJ1-1, with D tentatively TRBD1 (5 bases). Trimming took 7 bases from V and 1 from J, leaving 10 bases between them. The CDR3 is 13 amino acids. Looked up from germline, CDR1 is WNHNN and CDR2 is SYGVQD (reference sequence). CDR3 protein: CASKADRNTEAFF. CDR3 DNA: TGCGCCAGCAAGGCTGACAGGAACACTGAAGCTTTCTTT.

The rearrangement uses TRBV9 and TRBJ1-2, with D maybe TRBD1 (6 bases). This CDR3 contains 13 residues. Germline values: CDR1 SGDLS, CDR2 YYNGEE. V lost 4 bases to trimming and J lost 3 bases, with 10 bases between them. In DNA form, the CDR3 reads TGTGCCAGCAGCCCGAAGGGGGACTATGGCTACACCTTC. Translating it yields CASSPKGDYGYTF.

For the CDR3, the DNA is TGCGCCAGCAGCTCCGTCAGCGTTTGGGATGGCTACACCTTC. Amino acids: CASSSVSVWDGYTF. V usage is TRBV5-1 and J usage is TRBJ1-2, with no clear D. The CDR3 contains 14 residues. With 3 bases removed from V and 6 bases from J, the gap between germline ends came to 15 bases. The germline CDR1 and CDR2 sequences are SGHRS and YFSETQ. Full variable domain (missing parts from reference TRBV5-1 and TRBJ1-2): KAGVTQTPRYLIKTRGQQVTLSCSPISGHRSVSWYQQTPGQGLQFLFEYFSETQRNKGNFPGRFSGRQFSNSRSEMNVSTLELGDSALYLCASSSVSVWDGYTFGSGTRLTVV.

The chain employs TRBV5-6 and TRBJ2-3, with TRBD2 as a possible D gene (5 bases). V was shortened by 4 bases and J by 1 base, with 16 bases between the two germline ends. Germline lookup yields CDR1 SGHDT and CDR2 YYEEEE. The CDR3 totals 16 residues. CDR3 residues: CASSHGGSRRTDTQYF. The CDR3 nucleotides are TGTGCCAGCAGCCACGGAGGATCACGCCGCACAGATACGCAGTATTTT.

The CDR3 spells CASNRPAGYDYGYTF. CDR3 DNA: TGTGCCAGCAACCGTCCAGCGGGGTATGACTATGGCTACACCTTC. The chain combines TRBV2 with TRBJ1-2, with D uncertain. V lost 7 bases and J 3 bases, leaving 18 bases between the germline ends. Germline CDR1 and CDR2: SNHLY and FYNNEI. The CDR3 consists of 15 residues. Using reference TRBV2 and TRBJ1-2 for the parts outside the CDR3, the full variable domain is EPEVTQTPSHQVTQMGQEVILRCVPISNHLYFYWYRQILGQKVEFLVSFYNNEISEKSEIFDDQFSVERPDGSNFTLKIRSTKLEDSAMYFCASNRPAGYDYGYTFGSGTRLTVV.

This CDR3 is CASSTNQPQHF. In DNA, the CDR3 is TGTGCCAGCAGTACTAATCAGCCCCAGCATTTT. V and J are TRBV6-1 and TRBJ1-5; no reliable D call. Trimming stripped 5 bases from V and 4 bases from J, with 3 bases between. The CDR3 runs to 11 residues. Germline CDR1 and CDR2: MNHNS and SASEGT.

J is TRBJ1-1 and V is TRBV7-3; possibly TRBD1 for D (6 bases). Germline CDR1 is SGHTA and CDR2 is FQGTGA. The CDR3 sequence is 15 residues long. Trimming shortened V by 5 bases and J by 2 bases, and 15 bases separated the two germline ends. CDR3 coding DNA: TGTGCCAGCAGCCCCGGGACACTCGGCAACACTGAAGCTTTCTTT. Translated: CASSPGTLGNTEAFF.

This chain links TRBV5-1 with TRBJ2-1, with D possibly matching TRBD1 (6 bases). The CDR3 is 15 amino acids. Looked up from germline, CDR1 is SGHRS and CDR2 is YFSETQ. V was pared by 3 bases and J by 0 bases, with 10 bases between. DNA for the CDR3: TGCGCCAGCAGCTACAAACAGGGCTCCTACAATGAGCAGTTCTTC. It encodes CASSYKQGSYNEQFF. Together with reference TRBV5-1 and TRBJ2-1, the CDR3 gives the full variable domain: KAGVTQTPRYLIKTRGQQVTLSCSPISGHRSVSWYQQTPGQGLQFLFEYFSETQRNKGNFPGRFSGRQFSNSRSEMNVSTLELGDSALYLCASSYKQGSYNEQFFGPGTRLTVL.

The genes are TRBV6-5 and TRBJ2-7, with D possibly matching TRBD1 (5 bases). The CDR3 extends over 13 amino acids. Germline lookup yields CDR1 MNHEY and CDR2 SVGAGI. Trimming shortened V by 7 bases and J by 6 bases, and 16 bases separated the two germline ends. The CDR3: CASKGQGQAEQYF. CDR3 nucleotides: TGTGCCAGCAAGGGCCAGGGTCAGGCCGAGCAGTACTTC.

This rearrangement joins TRBV11-2 to TRBJ2-1; TRBD2 matches 10 bases. Germline assignment: CDR1 SGHAT and CDR2 FQNNGV. Trimming cost V 3 bases and J 15 bases; bases outside gene matches: 8. This CDR3 has 13 amino acids. CDR3 protein: CASSFSLAGVWFF. Here the CDR3 DNA reads TGTGCCAGCAGCTTCAGCCTAGCGGGAGTCTGGTTCTTC.

This clone was seen only once. The chain couples TRBV6-6 to TRBJ2-7; TRBD1 aligns across 7 bases. The CDR3 covers 14 residues. Germline V lookup: CDR1 MNHNY, CDR2 SVGAGI (reference sequence). The V segment lost 6 bases and the J segment 1 base; nucleotides outside the gene matches: 6. CDR3 in DNA: TGTGCCAGCAGCCTGGACAGGCGGTCCTACGAGCAGTACTTC. It yields the protein CASSLDRRSYEQYF.

A few counts support this clone. This chain uses TRBV7-7 with TRBJ2-1, with 9 bases fitting TRBD2. The CDR3 runs to 15 residues. Trimming took 5 bases from V and 6 from J; bases not matched to a gene: 8. Germline V gene data show CDR1 as SSHAT and CDR2 as FNYEAQ (reference sequence). CDR3 protein: CASSPGSSGVNEQFF. DNA for the CDR3: TGTGCCAGCAGCCCCGGGTCTAGCGGGGTCAATGAGCAGTTCTTC.

This chain uses TRBV19 with TRBJ2-7; D might be TRBD2 (6 bases). The CDR3 spans 11 residues. Per the germline V gene, CDR1 is LNHDA and CDR2 is SQIVND (reference sequence). V lost 6 bases, J lost 5 bases, and 8 bases lay in between. CDR3 sequence: CASRRGHEQYF. Here the CDR3 DNA reads TGTGCCAGTAGGCGGGGACACGAGCAGTACTTC.

The rearrangement links TRBV30 to TRBJ1-2, with D possibly TRBD1 on 5 matching bases. CDR1 is GTSNPN and CDR2 is SVGIG in the germline V gene (reference sequence). This CDR3 region has 13 residues. Trimming cost V 4 bases and J 0 bases, with 9 bases left between them. CDR3 loop: CAWKQAANYGYTF. Written as DNA, the CDR3 is TGTGCCTGGAAACAGGCGGCTAACTATGGCTACACCTTC.